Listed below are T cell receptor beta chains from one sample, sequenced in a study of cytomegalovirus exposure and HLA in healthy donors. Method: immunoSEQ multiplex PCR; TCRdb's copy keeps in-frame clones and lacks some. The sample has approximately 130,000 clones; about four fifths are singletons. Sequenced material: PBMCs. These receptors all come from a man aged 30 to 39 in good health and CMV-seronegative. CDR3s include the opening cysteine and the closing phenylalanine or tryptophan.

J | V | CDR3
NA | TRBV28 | CASSLLQTGQAYEQYF
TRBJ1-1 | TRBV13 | CASSLGVGGNTEAFF
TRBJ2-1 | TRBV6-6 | CASSYANQGQQFF
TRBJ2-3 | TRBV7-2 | CASSLASPTDTQYF
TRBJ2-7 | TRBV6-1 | CASSHQSGRPYEQYF
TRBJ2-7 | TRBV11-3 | CASSSPVTRGEQYF
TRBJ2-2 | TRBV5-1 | CASSNFLAGGPTSGELFF
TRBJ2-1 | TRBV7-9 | CASSFPTVKQFF
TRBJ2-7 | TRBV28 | CASSSTGGPYEQYF
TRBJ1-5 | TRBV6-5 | CASSVNINQPQHF
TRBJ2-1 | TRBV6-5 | CASSWVPAGQNEQFF